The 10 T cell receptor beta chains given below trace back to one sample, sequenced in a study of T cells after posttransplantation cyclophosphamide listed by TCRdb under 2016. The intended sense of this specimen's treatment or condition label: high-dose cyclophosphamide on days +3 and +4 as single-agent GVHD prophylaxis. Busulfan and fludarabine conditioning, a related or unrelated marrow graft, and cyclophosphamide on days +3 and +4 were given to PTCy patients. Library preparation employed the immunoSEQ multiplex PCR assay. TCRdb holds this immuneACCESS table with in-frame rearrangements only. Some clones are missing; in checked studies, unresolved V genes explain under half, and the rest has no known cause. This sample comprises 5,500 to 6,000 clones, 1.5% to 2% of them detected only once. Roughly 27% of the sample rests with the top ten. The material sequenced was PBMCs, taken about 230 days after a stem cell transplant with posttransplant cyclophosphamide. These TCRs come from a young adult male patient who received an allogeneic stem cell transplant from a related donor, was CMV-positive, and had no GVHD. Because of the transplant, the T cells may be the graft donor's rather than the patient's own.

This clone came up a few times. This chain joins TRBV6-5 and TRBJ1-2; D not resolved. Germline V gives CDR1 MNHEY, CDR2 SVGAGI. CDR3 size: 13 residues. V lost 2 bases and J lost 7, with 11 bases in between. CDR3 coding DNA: TGTGCCAGCAGTTACAAGGCGGGTTTTGGCTACACCTTC. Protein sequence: CASSYKAGFGYTF.

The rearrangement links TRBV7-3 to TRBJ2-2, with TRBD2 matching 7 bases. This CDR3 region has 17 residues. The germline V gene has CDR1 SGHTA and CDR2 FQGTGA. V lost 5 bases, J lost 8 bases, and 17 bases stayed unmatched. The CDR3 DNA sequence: TGTGCCAGCAGCCCGACGTCGTCGACTAGCTTGGCGGGGGAGCTGTTTTTT. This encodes CASSPTSSTSLAGELFF.

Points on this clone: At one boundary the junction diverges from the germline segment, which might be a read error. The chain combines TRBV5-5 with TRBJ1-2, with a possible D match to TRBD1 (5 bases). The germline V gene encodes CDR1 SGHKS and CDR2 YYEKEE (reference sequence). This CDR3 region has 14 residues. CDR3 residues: CTSSLQAPGDGYTF. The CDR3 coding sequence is TGTACCAGCAGCTTGCAAGCACCGGGGGATGGCTACACCTTC.

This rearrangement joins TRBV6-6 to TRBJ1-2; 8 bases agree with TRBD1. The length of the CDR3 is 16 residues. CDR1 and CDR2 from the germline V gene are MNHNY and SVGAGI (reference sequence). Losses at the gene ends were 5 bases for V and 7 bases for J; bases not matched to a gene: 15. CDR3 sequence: CASSPPTSGGVGGYTF. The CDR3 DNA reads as TGTGCCAGCAGTCCTCCTACGTCAGGGGGCGTCGGTGGCTACACCTTC.

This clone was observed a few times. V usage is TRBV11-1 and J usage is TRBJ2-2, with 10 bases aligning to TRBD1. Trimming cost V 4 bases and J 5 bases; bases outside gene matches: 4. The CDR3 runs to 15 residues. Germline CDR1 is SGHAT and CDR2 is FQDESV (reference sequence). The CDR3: CASSSGTGETGELFF. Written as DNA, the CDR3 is TGTGCCAGCAGCTCCGGGACAGGGGAGACCGGGGAGCTGTTTTTT.

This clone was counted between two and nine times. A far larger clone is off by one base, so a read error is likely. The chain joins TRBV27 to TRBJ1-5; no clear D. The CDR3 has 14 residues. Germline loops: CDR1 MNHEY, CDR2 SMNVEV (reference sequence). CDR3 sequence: CACSLWQGNQPQHF. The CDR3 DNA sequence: TGTGCCTGCAGTTTATGGCAGGGCAATCAGCCCCAGCATTTT.

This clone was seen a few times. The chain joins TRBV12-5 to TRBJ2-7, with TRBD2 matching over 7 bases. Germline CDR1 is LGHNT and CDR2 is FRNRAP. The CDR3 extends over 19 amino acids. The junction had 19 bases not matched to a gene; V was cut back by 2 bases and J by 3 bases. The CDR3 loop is CASGLITSLIGRVIYEQYF. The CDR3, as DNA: TGTGCTAGTGGTTTGATTACTAGTTTGATTGGGAGGGTAATCTACGAGCAGTACTTC.

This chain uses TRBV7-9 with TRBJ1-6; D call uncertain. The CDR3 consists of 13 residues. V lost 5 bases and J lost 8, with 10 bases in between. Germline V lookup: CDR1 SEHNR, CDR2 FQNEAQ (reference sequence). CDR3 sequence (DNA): TGTGCCAGCAGCCCCCAGGAGGATTCACCCCTCCACTTT. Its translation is CASSPQEDSPLHF.

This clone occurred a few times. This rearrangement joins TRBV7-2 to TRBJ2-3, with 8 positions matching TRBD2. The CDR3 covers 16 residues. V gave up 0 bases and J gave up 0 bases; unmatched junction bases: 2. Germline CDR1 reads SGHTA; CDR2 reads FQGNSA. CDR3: CASSLAPSGSTDTQYF. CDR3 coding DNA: TGTGCCAGCAGCTTAGCGCCTAGCGGGAGCACAGATACGCAGTATTTT.

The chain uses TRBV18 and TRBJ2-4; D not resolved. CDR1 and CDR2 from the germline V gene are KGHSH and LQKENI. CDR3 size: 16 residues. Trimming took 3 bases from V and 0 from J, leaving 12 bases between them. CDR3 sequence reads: CASSPPQRLAKNIQYF. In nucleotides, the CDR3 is TGTGCCAGCTCACCGCCGCAGAGGCTAGCCAAAAACATTCAGTACTTC. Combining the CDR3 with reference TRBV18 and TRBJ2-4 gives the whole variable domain NAGVMQNPRHLVRRRGQEARLRCSPMKGHSHVYWYRQLPEEGLKFMVYLQKENIIDESGMPKERFSAEFPKEGPSILRIQQVVRGDSAAYFCASSPPQRLAKNIQYFGAGTRLSVL.